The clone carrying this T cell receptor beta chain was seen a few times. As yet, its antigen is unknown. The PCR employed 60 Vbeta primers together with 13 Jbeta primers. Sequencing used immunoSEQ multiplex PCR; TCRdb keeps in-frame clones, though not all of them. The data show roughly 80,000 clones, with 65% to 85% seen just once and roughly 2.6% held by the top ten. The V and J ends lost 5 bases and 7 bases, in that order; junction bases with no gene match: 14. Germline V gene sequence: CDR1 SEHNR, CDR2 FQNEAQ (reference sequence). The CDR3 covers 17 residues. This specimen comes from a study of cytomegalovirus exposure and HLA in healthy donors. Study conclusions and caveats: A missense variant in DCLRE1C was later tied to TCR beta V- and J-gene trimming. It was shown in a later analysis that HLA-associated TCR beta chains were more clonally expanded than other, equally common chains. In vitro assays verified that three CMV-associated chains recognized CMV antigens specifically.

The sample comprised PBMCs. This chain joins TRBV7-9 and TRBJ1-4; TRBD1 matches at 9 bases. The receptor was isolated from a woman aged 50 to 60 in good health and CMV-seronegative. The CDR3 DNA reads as TGTGCCAGCAGCACCATCTTGGGGACAGGGACTCTTGAAAAACTGTTTTTT. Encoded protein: CASSTILGTGTLEKLFF.